This TCR beta chain was identified in a study of shared clonotypes between healthy human individuals. TCRdb's copy holds only in-frame clones and misses some; the assay was immunoSEQ multiplex PCR. The sample consists of millions of clones, 80% to 95% of them appearing once. The CDR3 contains 13 residues. Trimming took 1 base from V and 14 from J; bases not matched to a gene: 8. Germline values: CDR1 MNHNS, CDR2 SASEGT. The receptor comes from a man aged 18 to 29 in good health. Some clones in this sample may be carry-over from other donors' samples. Sequenced input: naive CD4+ T cells from PBMCs. Subset indicated: CD45RA+ positively selected. The rearrangement links TRBV6-1 to TRBJ2-3; the match to TRBD2 covers 8 bases. The CDR3 protein is CASSEVAGGPRYF. CDR3 coding DNA: TGTGCCAGCAGTGAAGTGGCGGGAGGCCCCAGGTATTTT.